This is a list of T cell receptor beta chains from one sample in a study of post-analysis software for immune sequencing data. TCRdb redid the calling of the PCR reads with MiXCR, one entry per CDR3 protein. The sample contains around 180,000 distinct CDR3 sequences, 30% of which appear only once. The sample consisted of blood. These TCRs come from a girl under 18 with multiple sclerosis. Both conserved end residues are part of each CDR3. The D gene is left open where the match is weak. Expanded clones get a size class; other rows say once, few or many, or leave the size out.

TRBJ2-1	.	TRBV11-2	.	CANSLWGINNEQFF	TGTGCCAACAGCTTATGGGGAATTAACAATGAGCAGTTCTTC
TRBJ2-7	TRBD2	TRBV20-1	many	CSASEAGGLYEQYF	TGCAGTGCTAGTGAAGCGGGAGGACTCTACGAGCAGTACTTC
TRBJ1-2	TRBD1	TRBV30	.	CAWSRQGVNGYTF	TGTGCCTGGAGTCGACAGGGGGTGAATGGCTACACCTTC
TRBJ2-3	TRBD2	TRBV4-1	.	CASSQDHPWTSGGTDTQYF	TGCGCCAGCAGCCAAGATCACCCCTGGACTAGCGGGGGGACAGATACGCAGTATTTT
TRBJ2-3	TRBD2	TRBV25-1	.	CASELAGGRHSTDTQYF	TGTGCCAGCGAACTAGCGGGAGGGAGACATAGCACAGATACGCAGTATTTT
TRBJ2-2	.	TRBV11-2	few	CASSQDKAGELFF	TGTGCCAGCAGCCAGGACAAGGCCGGGGAGCTGTTTTTT
TRBJ1-1	TRBD1	TRBV6-1	once	CASSVSGGEAFF	TGTGCCAGCAGTGTCTCAGGGGGTGAAGCTTTCTTT
TRBJ2-7	TRBD2	TRBV4-2	many	CASSQEASGLPSYEQYF	TGTGCCAGCAGCCAAGAGGCTAGCGGGCTCCCTTCCTACGAGCAGTACTTC
TRBJ2-7	.	TRBV12-3/TRBV12-4	.	CASSARAGIEQYF	TGTGCCAGCAGTGCGAGAGCAGGGATCGAGCAGTACTTC
TRBJ1-1	.	TRBV7-9	.	CASSLYQEEAFF	TGTGCCAGCAGCTTATATCAGGAAGAAGCTTTCTTT
TRBJ1-1	.	TRBV12-3/TRBV12-4	.	CANSLGGRVRNTEAFF	TGTGCCAACAGTTTAGGGGGTAGGGTCCGGAACACTGAAGCTTTCTTT
TRBJ1-2	.	TRBV12-3/TRBV12-4	many	CASSLRGRTLYGYTF	TGTGCCAGCAGTTTACGAGGCAGGACCCTCTATGGCTACACCTTC
TRBJ2-6	.	TRBV3-1	few	CASISSSGANVLTF	TGTGCCAGCATTAGCAGCTCTGGGGCCAACGTCCTGACTTTC
TRBJ1-2	TRBD1	TRBV2	few	CASSGPGGVNGYTF	TGTGCCAGCAGTGGTCCAGGGGGCGTAAATGGCTACACCTTC
TRBJ1-2	.	TRBV4-2	many	CASSQGSASQDNYGYTF	TGTGCCAGCAGCCAAGGGTCCGCTTCACAGGATAACTATGGCTACACCTTC
TRBJ2-7	.	TRBV20-1	.	CSATSGYEQYF	TGCAGTGCGACATCAGGTTACGAGCAGTACTTC
TRBJ2-7	TRBD2	TRBV28	.	CASSFTGGLLWVRYEQYF	TGTGCCAGCAGTTTTACGGGAGGTCTTCTATGGGTCCGCTACGAGCAGTACTTC
TRBJ2-7	TRBD2	TRBV11-2	many	CASSSPGLGFYEQYF	TGTGCCAGCAGCTCCCCGGGACTAGGATTCTACGAGCAGTACTTC
TRBJ1-6	.	TRBV18	few	CASSRGDQHNSPLHF	TGTGCCAGCTCTCGAGGGGACCAGCATAATTCACCCCTCCACTTT
TRBJ2-7	.	TRBV12-3/TRBV12-4	many	CASSLRSYEQYF	TGTGCCAGCAGTTTAAGATCCTACGAGCAGTACTTC
TRBJ1-2	.	TRBV6-5	many	CASRSGPNYGYTF	TGTGCCAGCAGATCCGGGCCTAACTATGGCTACACCTTC
TRBJ1-2	.	TRBV10-3	many	CAISELTQGNYGYTF	TGTGCCATCAGTGAGCTGACACAGGGTAACTATGGCTACACCTTC
TRBJ2-3	.	TRBV12-3/TRBV12-4	many	CASSFSAGAITDTQYF	TGTGCCAGCAGTTTTAGCGCGGGGGCAATAACAGATACGCAGTATTTT
TRBJ1-5	.	TRBV7-9	many	CASSLGGPRVSNQPQHF	TGTGCCAGCAGCTTAGGGGGCCCGAGGGTCAGCAATCAGCCCCAGCATTTT
TRBJ2-5	.	TRBV5-1	.	CASSLSTSEGETQYF	TGCGCCAGCAGCTTGTCGACGAGCGAGGGTGAGACCCAGTACTTC
TRBJ2-1	.	TRBV6-5	many	CASSYSRSSATHEQFF	TGTGCCAGCAGTTACTCGAGGTCTAGCGCCACTCATGAGCAGTTCTTC
TRBJ2-2	.	TRBV28	many	CASSASQEVGELFF	TGTGCCAGCAGTGCAAGCCAGGAAGTCGGGGAGCTGTTTTTT
TRBJ2-1	.	TRBV7-9	.	CASSLRLVDEQFF	TGTGCCAGCAGCTTAAGGCTAGTCGATGAGCAGTTCTTC
TRBJ2-7	TRBD2	TRBV6-5	many	CATRTSGSLYEQYF	TGTGCCACCCGGACTAGCGGGAGTCTCTACGAGCAGTACTTC
TRBJ1-2	.	TRBV28	many	CAVGGSRNYGYTF	TGTGCCGTCGGGGGTTCGCGCAACTATGGCTACACCTTC
TRBJ1-2	.	TRBV20-1	few	CSARDHGADYGYTF	TGCAGTGCTAGAGATCACGGGGCTGACTATGGCTACACCTTC
TRBJ2-1	TRBD2	TRBV10-2	many	CASSDGLAGYNEQFF	TGCGCCAGCAGTGACGGGCTAGCGGGGTACAATGAGCAGTTCTTC
TRBJ2-2	TRBD2	TRBV20-1	few	CSAPLSGASGRATVHTGELFF	TGCAGTGCCCCCCTTTCCGGCGCTAGCGGGAGGGCCACGGTCCACACCGGGGAGCTGTTTTTT
TRBJ2-2	.	TRBV2	.	CASKIGVDTGELFF	TGTGCCAGTAAGATAGGGGTGGACACCGGGGAGCTGTTTTTT
TRBJ2-7	.	TRBV20-1	many	CSASGADSGAFYEQYF	TGCAGTGCTAGTGGAGCCGACAGCGGTGCCTTCTACGAGCAGTACTTC
TRBJ2-7	TRBD2	TRBV20-1	.	CSASTSTSGASYEQYF	TGCAGTGCTTCAACTTCGACTAGCGGGGCTTCCTACGAGCAGTACTTC
TRBJ2-2	.	TRBV28	.	CASSFIGGIDTGELFF	TGTGCCAGCAGTTTCATTGGCGGCATAGATACCGGGGAGCTGTTTTTT
TRBJ1-1	.	TRBV6-5	few	CASSPAVVTEAFF	TGTGCCAGCAGTCCCGCTGTGGTAACTGAAGCTTTCTTT
TRBJ2-1	.	TRBV6-2/TRBV6-3	many	CASGGGSLGNEQFF	TGTGCCAGCGGGGGCGGGAGTCTGGGCAATGAGCAGTTCTTC
TRBJ2-2	.	TRBV12-3/TRBV12-4	.	CASSFRALAISSGELFF	TGTGCCAGCAGTTTTAGGGCACTCGCGATTAGTTCCGGGGAGCTGTTTTTT
TRBJ2-3	.	TRBV27	.	CASSLIPGEIDTQYF	TGTGCCAGCAGTTTAATTCCGGGAGAGATAGATACGCAGTATTTT
TRBJ2-3	.	TRBV12-3/TRBV12-4	many	CASSVEARGTDTQYF	TGTGCCAGCAGCGTAGAGGCCAGGGGCACAGATACGCAGTATTTT
TRBJ2-7	.	TRBV29-1	few	CSVEWARDGSYEQYF	TGCAGCGTGGAATGGGCCCGTGATGGGTCCTACGAGCAGTACTTC
TRBJ1-2	.	TRBV15	many	CATSRGYDKTNYGYTF	TGTGCCACCAGCAGAGGATACGACAAAACTAACTATGGCTACACCTTC
TRBJ2-7	TRBD2	TRBV28	few	CASSWLAGSGSYEQYF	TGTGCCAGCAGTTGGCTAGCGGGGAGTGGGTCCTACGAGCAGTACTTC
TRBJ1-1	.	TRBV7-7	.	CASSLTLAADTEAFF	TGTGCTAGCAGCTTAACCCTAGCCGCGGACACTGAAGCTTTCTTT
TRBJ2-1	.	TRBV6-5	many	CASSYSRRQSSYNEQFF	TGTGCCAGCAGTTACTCGAGACGGCAGAGCTCCTACAATGAGCAGTTCTTC
TRBJ2-1	TRBD2	TRBV7-2	few	CASSSGTSGRRVGNEQFF	TGTGCCAGCAGTTCCGGGACTAGCGGGAGAAGGGTGGGGAATGAGCAGTTCTTC
TRBJ2-1	.	TRBV14	.	CASSQDTVRAAFNEQFF	TGTGCCAGCAGCCAAGATACAGTGAGGGCGGCTTTCAATGAGCAGTTCTTC
TRBJ2-3	TRBD2	TRBV7-8	many	CASSPGLAGGADTQYF	TGTGCCAGCAGCCCGGGACTAGCGGGAGGGGCAGATACGCAGTATTTT
TRBJ2-1	.	TRBV20-1	.	CSARDNSDGEQFF	TGCAGTGCTAGAGATAACAGCGACGGTGAGCAGTTCTTC